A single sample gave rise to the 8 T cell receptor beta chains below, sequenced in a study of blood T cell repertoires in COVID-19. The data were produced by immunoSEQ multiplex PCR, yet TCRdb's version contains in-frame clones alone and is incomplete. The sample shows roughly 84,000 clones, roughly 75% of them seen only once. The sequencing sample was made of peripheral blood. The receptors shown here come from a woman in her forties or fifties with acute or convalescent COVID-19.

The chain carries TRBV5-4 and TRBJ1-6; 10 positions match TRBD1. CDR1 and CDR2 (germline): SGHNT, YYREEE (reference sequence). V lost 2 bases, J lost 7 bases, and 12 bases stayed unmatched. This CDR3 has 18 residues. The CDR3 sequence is CASSFPVPGQGMNSPLHF. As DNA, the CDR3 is TGTGCCAGCAGCTTCCCTGTCCCGGGACAGGGGATGAATTCACCCCTCCACTTT. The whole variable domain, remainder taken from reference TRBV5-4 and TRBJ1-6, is ETGVTQSPTHLIKTRGQQVTLRCSSQSGHNTVSWYQQALGQGPQFIFQYYREEENGRGNFPPRFSGLQFPNYSSELNVNALELDDSALYLCASSFPVPGQGMNSPLHFGNGTRLTVT.

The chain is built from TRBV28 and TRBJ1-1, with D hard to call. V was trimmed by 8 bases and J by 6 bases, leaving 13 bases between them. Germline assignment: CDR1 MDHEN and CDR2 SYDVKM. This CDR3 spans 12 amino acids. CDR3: CASGGRHSEAFF. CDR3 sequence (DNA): TGTGCCAGCGGAGGAAGACACTCTGAAGCTTTCTTT.

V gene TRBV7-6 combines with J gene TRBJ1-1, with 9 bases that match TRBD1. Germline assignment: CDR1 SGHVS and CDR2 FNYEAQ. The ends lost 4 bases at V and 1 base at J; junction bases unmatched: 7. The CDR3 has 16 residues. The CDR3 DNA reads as TGTGCCAGCAGCTCTTCGGGACAGGGAGGGAACACTGAAGCTTTCTTT. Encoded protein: CASSSSGQGGNTEAFF.

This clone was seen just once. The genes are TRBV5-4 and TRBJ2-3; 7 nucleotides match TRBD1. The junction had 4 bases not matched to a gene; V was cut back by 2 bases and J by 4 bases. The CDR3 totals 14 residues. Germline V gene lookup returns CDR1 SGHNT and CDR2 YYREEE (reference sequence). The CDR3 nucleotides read TGTGCCAGCAGCTTAGGGGGCCGTTCAGATACGCAGTATTTT. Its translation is CASSLGGRSDTQYF.

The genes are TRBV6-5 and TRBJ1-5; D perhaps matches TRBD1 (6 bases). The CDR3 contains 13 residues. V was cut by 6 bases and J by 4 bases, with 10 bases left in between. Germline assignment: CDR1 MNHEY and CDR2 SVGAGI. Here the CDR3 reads CASSLDSNQPQHF. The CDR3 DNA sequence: TGTGCCAGCAGCCTGGACAGTAATCAGCCCCAGCATTTT.

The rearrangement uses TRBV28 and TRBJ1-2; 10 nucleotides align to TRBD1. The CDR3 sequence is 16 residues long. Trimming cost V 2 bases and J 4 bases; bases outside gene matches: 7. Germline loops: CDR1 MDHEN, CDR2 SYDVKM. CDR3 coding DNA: TGTGCCAGCAGTTTAGGGACCGGACAGGGGGTCTATGGCTACACCTTC. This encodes CASSLGTGQGVYGYTF.

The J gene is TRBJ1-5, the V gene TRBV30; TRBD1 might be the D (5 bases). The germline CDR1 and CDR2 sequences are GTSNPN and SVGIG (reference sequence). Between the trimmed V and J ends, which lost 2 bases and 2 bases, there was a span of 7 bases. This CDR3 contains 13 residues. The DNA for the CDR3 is TGTGCCTGGAGTCCGGGGGGCAATCAGCCCCAGCATTTT. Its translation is CAWSPGGNQPQHF.

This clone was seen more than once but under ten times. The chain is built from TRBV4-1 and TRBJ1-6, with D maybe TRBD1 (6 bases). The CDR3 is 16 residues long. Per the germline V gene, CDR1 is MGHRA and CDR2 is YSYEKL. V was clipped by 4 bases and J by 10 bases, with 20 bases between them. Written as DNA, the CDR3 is TGCGCCAGCAGCCTCGGTGGTCAGGGGCGACGGTCACCCCTCCACTTT. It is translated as CASSLGGQGRRSPLHF.